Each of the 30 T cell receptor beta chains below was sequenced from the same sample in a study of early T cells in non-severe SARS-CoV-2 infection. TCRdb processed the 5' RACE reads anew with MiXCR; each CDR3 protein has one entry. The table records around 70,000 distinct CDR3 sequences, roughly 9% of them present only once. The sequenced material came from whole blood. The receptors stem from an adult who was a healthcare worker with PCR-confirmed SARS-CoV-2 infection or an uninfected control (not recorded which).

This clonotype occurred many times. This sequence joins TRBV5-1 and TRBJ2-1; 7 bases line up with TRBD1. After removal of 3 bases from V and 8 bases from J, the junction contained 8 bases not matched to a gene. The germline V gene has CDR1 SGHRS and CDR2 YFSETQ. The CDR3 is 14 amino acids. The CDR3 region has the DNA TGCGCCAGCAGCTCTAGGCAAGGGGGCGATGAGCAGTTCTTC. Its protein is CASSSRQGGDEQFF.

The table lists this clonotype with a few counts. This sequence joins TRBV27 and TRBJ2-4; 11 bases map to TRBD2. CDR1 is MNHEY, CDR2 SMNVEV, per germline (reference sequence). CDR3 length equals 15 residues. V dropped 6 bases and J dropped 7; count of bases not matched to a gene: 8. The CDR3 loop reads CASRTTSGSINIQYF. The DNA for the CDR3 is TGTGCCAGCAGAACTACTAGCGGGAGTATTAACATTCAGTACTTC.

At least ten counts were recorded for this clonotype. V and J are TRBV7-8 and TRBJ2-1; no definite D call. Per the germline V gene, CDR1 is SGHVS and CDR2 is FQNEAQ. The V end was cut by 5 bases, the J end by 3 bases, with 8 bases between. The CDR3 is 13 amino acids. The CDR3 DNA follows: TGTGCCAGCAGCATCACAGACTACAATGAGCAGTTCTTC. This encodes CASSITDYNEQFF. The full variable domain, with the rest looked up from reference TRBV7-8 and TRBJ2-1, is GAGVSQSPRYKVAKRGQDVALRCDPISGHVSLFWYQQALGQGPEFLTYFQNEAQLDKSGLPSDRFFAERPEGSVSTLKIQRTQQEDSAVYLCASSITDYNEQFFGPGTRLTVL.

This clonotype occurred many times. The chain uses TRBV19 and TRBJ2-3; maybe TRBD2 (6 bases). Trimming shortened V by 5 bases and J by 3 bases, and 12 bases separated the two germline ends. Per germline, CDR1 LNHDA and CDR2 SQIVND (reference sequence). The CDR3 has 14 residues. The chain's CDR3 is CASSGGAGTDTQYF. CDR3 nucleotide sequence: TGTGCCAGTAGTGGAGGGGCAGGGACAGATACGCAGTATTTT.

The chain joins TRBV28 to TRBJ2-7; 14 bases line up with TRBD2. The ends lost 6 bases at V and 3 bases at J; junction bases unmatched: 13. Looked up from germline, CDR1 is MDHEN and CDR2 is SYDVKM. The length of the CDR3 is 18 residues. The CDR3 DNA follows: TGTGCCAGCAGACCTCAGGGATTCGGGACTAGCGGGAGCTACGAGCAGTACTTC. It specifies CASRPQGFGTSGSYEQYF.

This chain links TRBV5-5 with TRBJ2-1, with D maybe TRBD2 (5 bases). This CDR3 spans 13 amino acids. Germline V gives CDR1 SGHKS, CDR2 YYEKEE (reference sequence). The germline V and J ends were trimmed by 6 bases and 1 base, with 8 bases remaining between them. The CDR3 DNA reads TGTGCCAGCACCCCGGGGTCCTACAATGAGCAGTTCTTC. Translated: CASTPGSYNEQFF.

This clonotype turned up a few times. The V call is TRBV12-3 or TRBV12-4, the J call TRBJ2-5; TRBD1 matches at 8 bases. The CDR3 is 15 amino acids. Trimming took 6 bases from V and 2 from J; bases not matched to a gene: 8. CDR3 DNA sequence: TGTGCCAGCAGCCCTACAGGGGGGCTTCAAGAGACCCAGTACTTC. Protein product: CASSPTGGLQETQYF.

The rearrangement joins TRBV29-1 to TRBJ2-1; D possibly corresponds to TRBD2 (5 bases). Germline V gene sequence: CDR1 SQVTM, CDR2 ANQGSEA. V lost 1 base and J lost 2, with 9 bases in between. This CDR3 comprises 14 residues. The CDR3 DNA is TGCAGCGTTGAAGCCGGGGTCCCCTACAATGAGCAGTTCTTC. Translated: CSVEAGVPYNEQFF.

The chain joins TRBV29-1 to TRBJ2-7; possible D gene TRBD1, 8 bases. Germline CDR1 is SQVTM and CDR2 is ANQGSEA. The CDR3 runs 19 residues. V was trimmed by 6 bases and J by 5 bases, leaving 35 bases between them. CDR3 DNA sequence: TGCAGCGTGCCCAGACAGGGGAGCCTATGGAGCGGGGACAGGAACGAGCAGTACTTC. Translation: CSVPRQGSLWSGDRNEQYF.

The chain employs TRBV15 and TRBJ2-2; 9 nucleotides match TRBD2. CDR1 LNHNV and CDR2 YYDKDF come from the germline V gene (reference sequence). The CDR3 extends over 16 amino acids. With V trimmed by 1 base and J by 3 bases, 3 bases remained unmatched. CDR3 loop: CATSRGTSGYTGELFF. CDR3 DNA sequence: TGTGCCACCAGCAGAGGAACTAGCGGGTACACCGGGGAGCTGTTTTTT.

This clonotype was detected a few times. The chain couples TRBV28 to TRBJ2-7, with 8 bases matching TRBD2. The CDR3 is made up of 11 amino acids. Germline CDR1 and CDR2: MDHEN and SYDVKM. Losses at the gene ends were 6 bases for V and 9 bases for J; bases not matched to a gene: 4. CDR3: CASSSGGPQYF. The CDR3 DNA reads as TGTGCCAGCAGCTCGGGGGGGCCGCAGTACTTC.

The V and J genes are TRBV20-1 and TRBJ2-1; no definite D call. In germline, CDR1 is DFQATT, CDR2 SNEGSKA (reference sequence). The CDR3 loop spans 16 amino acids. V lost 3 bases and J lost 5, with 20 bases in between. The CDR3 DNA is TGCAGTGCTAGTCTCAGCACTACCCCCCCCAACAATGAGCAGTTCTTC. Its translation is CSASLSTTPPNNEQFF.

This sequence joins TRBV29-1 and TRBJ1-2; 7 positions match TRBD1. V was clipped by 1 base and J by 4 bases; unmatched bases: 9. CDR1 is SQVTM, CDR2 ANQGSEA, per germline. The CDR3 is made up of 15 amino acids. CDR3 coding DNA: TGCAGCGTTGAAGCGACAGGGTACCTAGGCTATGGCTACACCTTC. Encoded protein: CSVEATGYLGYGYTF.

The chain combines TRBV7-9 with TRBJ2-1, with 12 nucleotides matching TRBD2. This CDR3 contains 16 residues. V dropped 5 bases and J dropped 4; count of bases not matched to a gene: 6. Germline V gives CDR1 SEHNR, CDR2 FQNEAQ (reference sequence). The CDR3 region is CASSRTSGRLYNEQFF. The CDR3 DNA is TGTGCCAGCAGCCGTACTAGCGGGAGGCTTTACAATGAGCAGTTCTTC.

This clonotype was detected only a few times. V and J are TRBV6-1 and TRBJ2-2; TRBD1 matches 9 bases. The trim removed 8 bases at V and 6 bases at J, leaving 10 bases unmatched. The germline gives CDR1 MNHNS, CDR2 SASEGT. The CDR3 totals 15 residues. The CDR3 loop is CASSRGTGISGELFF. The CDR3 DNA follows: TGTGCCAGCTCAAGGGGGACAGGGATTTCCGGGGAGCTGTTTTTT.

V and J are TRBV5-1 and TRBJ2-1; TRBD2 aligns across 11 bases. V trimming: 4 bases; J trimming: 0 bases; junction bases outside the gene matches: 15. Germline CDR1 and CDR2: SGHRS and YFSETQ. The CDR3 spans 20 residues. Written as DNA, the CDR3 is TGCGCCAGCAGCACACTTAGCGGGAGGGGAGACCCTCGCTCCTACAATGAGCAGTTCTTC. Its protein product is CASSTLSGRGDPRSYNEQFF.

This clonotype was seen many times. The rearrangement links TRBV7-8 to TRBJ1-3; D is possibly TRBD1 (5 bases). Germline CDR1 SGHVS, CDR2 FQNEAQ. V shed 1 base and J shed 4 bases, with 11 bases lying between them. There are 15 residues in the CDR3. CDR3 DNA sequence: TGTGCCAGCAGCTTAGAGGGGTCTTCGGGAAACACCATATATTTT. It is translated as CASSLEGSSGNTIYF.

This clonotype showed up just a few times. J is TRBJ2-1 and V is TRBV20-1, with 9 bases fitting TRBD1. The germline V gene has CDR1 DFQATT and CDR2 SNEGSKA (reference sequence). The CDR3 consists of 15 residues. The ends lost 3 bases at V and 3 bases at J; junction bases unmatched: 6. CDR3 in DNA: TGCAGTGCTAGGGGGACAGGGTCCTACTACAATGAGCAGTTCTTC. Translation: CSARGTGSYYNEQFF.

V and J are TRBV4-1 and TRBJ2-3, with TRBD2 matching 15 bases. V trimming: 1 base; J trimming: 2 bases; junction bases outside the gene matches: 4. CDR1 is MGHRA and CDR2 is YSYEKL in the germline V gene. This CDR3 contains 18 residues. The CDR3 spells CASSQVGTSGRYTDTQYF. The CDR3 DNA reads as TGCGCCAGCAGCCAAGTAGGGACTAGCGGGAGGTACACAGATACGCAGTATTTT.

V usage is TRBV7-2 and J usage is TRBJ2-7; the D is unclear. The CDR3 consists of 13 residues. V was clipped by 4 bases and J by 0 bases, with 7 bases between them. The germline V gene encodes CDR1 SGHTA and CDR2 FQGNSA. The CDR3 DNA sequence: TGTGCCAGCAGCTCGGAGAGCTCCTACGAGCAGTACTTC. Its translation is CASSSESSYEQYF.

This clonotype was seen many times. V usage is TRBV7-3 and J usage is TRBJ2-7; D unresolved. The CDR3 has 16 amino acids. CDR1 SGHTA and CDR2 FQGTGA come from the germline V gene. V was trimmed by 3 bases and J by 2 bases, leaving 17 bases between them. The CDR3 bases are TGTGCCAGCAGCTTTGGTCCTTCGGCTTTCCCCTACGAGCAGTACTTC. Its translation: CASSFGPSAFPYEQYF.

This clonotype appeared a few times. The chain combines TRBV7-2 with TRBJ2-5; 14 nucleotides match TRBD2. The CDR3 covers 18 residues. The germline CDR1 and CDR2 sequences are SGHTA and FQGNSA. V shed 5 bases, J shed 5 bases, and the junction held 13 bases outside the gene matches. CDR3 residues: CASSPRGGLAGVSETQYF. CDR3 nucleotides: TGTGCCAGCAGCCCTAGGGGGGGACTAGCGGGAGTAAGCGAGACCCAGTACTTC.

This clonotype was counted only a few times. CDR3: CASSLGTSSYNEQFF. The CDR3 bases are TGTGCCAGCAGCTTGGGGACTAGTTCTTACAATGAGCAGTTCTTC. J is TRBJ2-1 and V is TRBV11-2; 8 bases match TRBD2. Germline trimming cut 3 bases from V and 4 bases from J; bases unmatched to any gene: 5. The CDR3 is 15 amino acids. Germline V lookup: CDR1 SGHAT, CDR2 FQNNGV.

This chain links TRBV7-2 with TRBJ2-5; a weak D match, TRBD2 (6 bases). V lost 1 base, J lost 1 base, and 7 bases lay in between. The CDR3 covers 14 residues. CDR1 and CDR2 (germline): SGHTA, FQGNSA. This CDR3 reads CASSLVAAQETQYF. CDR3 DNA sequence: TGTGCCAGCAGCTTAGTAGCGGCCCAAGAGACCCAGTACTTC.

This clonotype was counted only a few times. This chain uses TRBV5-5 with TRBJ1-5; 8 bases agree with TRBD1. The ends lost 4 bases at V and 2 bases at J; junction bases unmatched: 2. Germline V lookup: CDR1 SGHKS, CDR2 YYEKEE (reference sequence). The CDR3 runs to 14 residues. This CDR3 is CASSVTGGNQPQHF. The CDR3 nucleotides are TGTGCCAGCAGCGTGACAGGGGGCAATCAGCCCCAGCATTTT.

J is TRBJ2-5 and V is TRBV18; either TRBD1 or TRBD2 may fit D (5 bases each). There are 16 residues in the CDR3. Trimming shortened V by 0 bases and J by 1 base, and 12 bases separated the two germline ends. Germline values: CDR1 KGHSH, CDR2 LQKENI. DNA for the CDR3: TGTGCCAGCTCACCACCTATGGGACGTCTCCAAGAGACCCAGTACTTC. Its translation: CASSPPMGRLQETQYF.

The CDR3 DNA reads as TGTGCCAGCAGTCCATTTCCGGCGGGAGATGAGCAGTTCTTC. Translation gives CASSPFPAGDEQFF. The chain couples TRBV6-5 to TRBJ2-1; 7 nucleotides match TRBD2. V shed 5 bases, J shed 8 bases, and the junction held 9 bases outside the gene matches. The CDR3 loop spans 14 amino acids. CDR1 and CDR2 (germline): MNHEY, SVGAGI.

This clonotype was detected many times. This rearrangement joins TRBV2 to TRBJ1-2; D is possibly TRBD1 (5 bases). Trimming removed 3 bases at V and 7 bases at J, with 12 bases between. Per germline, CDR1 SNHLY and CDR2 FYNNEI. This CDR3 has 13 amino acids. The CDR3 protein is CASSDAGAGGYTF. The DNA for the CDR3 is TGTGCCAGCAGTGACGCTGGGGCCGGTGGCTACACCTTC.

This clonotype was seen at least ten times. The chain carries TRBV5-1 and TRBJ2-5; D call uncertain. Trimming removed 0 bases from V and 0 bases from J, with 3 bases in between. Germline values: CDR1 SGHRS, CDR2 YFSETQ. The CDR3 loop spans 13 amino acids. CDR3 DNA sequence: TGCGCCAGCAGCTTGGAGTACCAAGAGACCCAGTACTTC. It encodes CASSLEYQETQYF.

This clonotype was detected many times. CDR3 in amino acids: CASSPRWDLWDYTF. The DNA of the CDR3 is TGTGCCAGCAGTCCCCGCTGGGATCTATGGGACTACACCTTC. The rearrangement links TRBV6-1 to TRBJ1-2; D unclear. This CDR3 region has 14 residues. The V end lost 5 bases, the J end lost 10 bases, and 20 bases lay between the germline ends. Germline values: CDR1 MNHNS, CDR2 SASEGT.